The 25 T cell receptor beta chains in this list originate from one sample, sequenced in a study of siplizumab effects on memory and regulatory T cells. The table came from immunoSEQ multiplex PCR; TCRdb's copy has only in-frame clones and leaves some out. The table includes 85,000 or so clones, roughly 94% detected once. Material for sequencing was CD8+ T cells sorted from blood. Receptors originate from a human donor in good health.

V and J are TRBV11-3 and TRBJ2-1; 12 nucleotides line up with TRBD2. The CDR3 consists of 16 residues. V lost 0 bases to trimming and J lost 7 bases; unmatched junction nucleotides: 4. Germline CDR1 and CDR2: SGHNT and YENEEA. The CDR3 DNA sequence: TGTGCCAGCAGCTTAGAGACTAGCGGGAGTTTAAATGAGCAGTTCTTC. Its translation: CASSLETSGSLNEQFF.

A word on this clone: In the same sample, other DNA sequences code for this CDR3. V usage is TRBV19 and J usage is TRBJ2-1, with 10 positions matching TRBD2. Germline V CDR1 and CDR2: LNHDA, SQIVND (reference sequence). Germline trimming cut 2 bases from V and 1 base from J; bases unmatched to any gene: 2. The CDR3 has 16 residues. The DNA of the CDR3 is TGTGCCAGTAGTATATCTAGCGGGAGTTCCTACAATGAGCAGTTCTTC. Amino acid sequence: CASSISSGSSYNEQFF.

The J gene is TRBJ2-7, the V gene TRBV11-2, with 13 bases matching TRBD2. Germline trimming cut 5 bases from V and 4 bases from J; bases unmatched to any gene: 5. Germline CDR1 and CDR2: SGHAT and FQNNGV. CDR3 length: 15 amino acids. CDR3 sequence reads: CASSPGLAGVYEQYF. CDR3 sequence (DNA): TGTGCCAGCAGCCCAGGACTAGCGGGAGTTTACGAGCAGTACTTC. Full variable domain (remainder filled in from reference TRBV11-2 and TRBJ2-7): EAGVAQSPRYKIIEKRQSVAFWCNPISGHATLYWYQQILGQGPKLLIQFQNNGVVDDSQLPKDRFSAERLKGVDSTLKIQPAKLEDSAVYLCASSPGLAGVYEQYFGPGTRLTVT.

This rearrangement joins TRBV6-6 to TRBJ2-3, with no clear D. The germline V gene has CDR1 MNHNY and CDR2 SVGAGI (reference sequence). The CDR3 is 15 amino acids. The V end lost 5 bases, the J end lost 0 bases, and 12 bases lay between the germline ends. CDR3: CASSTLLASTDTQYF. The CDR3 region has the DNA TGTGCCAGCAGTACACTACTCGCTAGCACAGATACGCAGTATTTT.

V gene TRBV9 combines with J gene TRBJ1-2, with 7 nucleotides matching TRBD1. The V gene end was trimmed by 4 bases and the J gene end by 4 bases; junction bases not matched to a gene: 10. CDR1 is SGDLS and CDR2 is YYNGEE in the germline V gene. The CDR3 runs to 15 residues. The DNA for the CDR3 is TGTGCCAGCAGCCCCCGGTCTAGGGGGCCCTATGGCTACACCTTC. Translation: CASSPRSRGPYGYTF.

The CDR3 region is CASRLNEQFF. In nucleotides, the CDR3 is TGTGCCAGCAGACTTAATGAGCAGTTCTTC. The chain couples TRBV11-2 to TRBJ2-1; D gene unclear. This CDR3 spans 10 amino acids. CDR1 and CDR2 (germline): SGHAT, FQNNGV. V dropped 6 bases and J dropped 7 bases, with 4 bases sitting between them.

This clone was found once. The V and J genes are TRBV5-6 and TRBJ1-5; a weak D match, TRBD1 (6 bases). There are 15 residues in the CDR3. Trimming removed 0 bases at V and 6 bases at J, with 13 bases between. Germline lookup yields CDR1 SGHDT and CDR2 YYEEEE. CDR3 protein: CASSLEGGFSQPQHF. The CDR3 nucleotides are TGTGCCAGCAGCTTGGAAGGGGGGTTTAGTCAGCCCCAGCATTTT.

The chain joins TRBV7-9 to TRBJ2-7; maybe TRBD2 (6 bases). Germline CDR1 reads SEHNR; CDR2 reads FQNEAQ (reference sequence). CDR3 length equals 15 residues. The V end was cut by 1 base, the J end by 0 bases, with 10 bases between. In DNA form, the CDR3 reads TGTGCCAGCAGCTTAGTGGGACTTAGCTCCTACGAGCAGTACTTC. Its protein product is CASSLVGLSSYEQYF. Full variable domain (outside the CDR3, taken from reference TRBV7-9 and TRBJ2-7): DTGVSQNPRHKITKRGQNVTFRCDPISEHNRLYWYRQTLGQGPEFLTYFQNEAQLEKSRLLSDRFSAERPKGSFSTLEIQRTEQGDSAMYLCASSLVGLSSYEQYFGPGTRLTVT.

This chain connects TRBV9 to TRBJ2-3, with 11 bases identical to TRBD1. This CDR3 is built from 15 residues. V was pared by 3 bases and J by 3 bases, with 3 bases of the junction left unmatched. Germline lookup yields CDR1 SGDLS and CDR2 YYNGEE. CDR3 DNA sequence: TGTGCCAGCAGCGCCGGACAGGGGGCAACAGATACGCAGTATTTT. The encoded protein is CASSAGQGATDTQYF.

The chain carries TRBV9 and TRBJ2-5; the D is unclear. The CDR3 covers 13 residues. Germline-derived CDR1 and CDR2 are SGDLS and YYNGEE. V shed 3 bases and J shed 5 bases, with 11 bases lying between them. CDR3: CASSETLRETQYF. CDR3 bases: TGTGCCAGCAGCGAGACTCTACGGGAGACCCAGTACTTC.

This clone occurred once. The chain links TRBV7-2 to TRBJ1-1; D is undetermined. CDR1 SGHTA and CDR2 FQGNSA come from the germline V gene. CDR3 length: 16 residues. Trimming took off 3 bases at V and 1 base at J, with 15 bases between the two ends. The CDR3 sequence: CASSFPADLSNTEAFF. DNA for the CDR3: TGTGCCAGCAGCTTCCCCGCCGATCTCTCGAACACTGAAGCTTTCTTT.

The chain is built from TRBV6-5 and TRBJ2-7, with D perhaps matching TRBD1 (8 bases). Germline CDR1 and CDR2: MNHEY and SVGAGI. The CDR3 sequence is 14 residues long. The germline V and J ends were trimmed by 3 bases and 7 bases, with 16 bases remaining between them. This CDR3 reads CASSYGQGAGEQYF. CDR3 nucleotide sequence: TGTGCCAGCAGTTATGGACAGGGAGCGGGAGAGCAGTACTTC.

The chain is built from TRBV19 and TRBJ2-7; TRBD2 aligns across 7 bases. Germline V CDR1 and CDR2: LNHDA, SQIVND (reference sequence). The ends lost 5 bases at V and 0 bases at J; junction bases unmatched: 7. There are 15 residues in the CDR3. Here the CDR3 reads CASSDDGRSSYEQYF. The CDR3 nucleotides are TGTGCCAGTAGTGACGACGGGAGGAGCTCCTACGAGCAGTACTTC.

The rearrangement joins TRBV14 to TRBJ2-7; TRBD1 matches 7 bases. CDR3 size: 14 residues. The V gene end was trimmed by 4 bases and the J gene end by 2 bases; junction bases not matched to a gene: 5. Germline V gene lookup returns CDR1 SGHDN and CDR2 FVKESK. The CDR3 DNA is TGTGCCAGCAGCCGAACAGGGGATCCCTACGAGCAGTACTTC. The encoded protein is CASSRTGDPYEQYF.

This chain uses TRBV5-4 with TRBJ2-4; D tentatively fits TRBD1 or TRBD2 (5 bases each). CDR1 is SGHNT, CDR2 YYREEE, per germline (reference sequence). Trimming shortened V by 0 bases and J by 3 bases, and 22 bases separated the two germline ends. The CDR3 runs 19 residues. The CDR3 DNA reads as TGTGCCAGCAGCTTGGCTGAAAGGGACCCCAACACAGTCAAAAACATTCAGTACTTC. This encodes CASSLAERDPNTVKNIQYF.

The V and J genes are TRBV4-1 and TRBJ2-7, with 8 bases identical to TRBD2. The CDR3 consists of 17 residues. Losses at the gene ends were 0 bases for V and 2 bases for J; bases not matched to a gene: 9. The germline gives CDR1 MGHRA, CDR2 YSYEKL. CDR3 in DNA: TGCGCCAGCAGCCAAGATCAGTGGCGGGAGGCGGCCTACGAGCAGTACTTC. Amino acids: CASSQDQWREAAYEQYF.

The CDR3 spells CASRGMGLCCYTF. Here the CDR3 DNA reads TGTGCCAGCAGAGGTATGGGCCTTTGCTGCTACACCTTC. The V gene is TRBV21-1, the J gene TRBJ1-2; the DNA was not used to check the table's D call, TRBD1. TRBV21-1 is noted as a pseudogene. This CDR3 contains 13 residues.

The V call is TRBV7-9, the J call TRBJ1-1; the D is unclear. This CDR3 spans 13 amino acids. Between the trimmed V and J ends, which lost 5 bases and 6 bases, there was a span of 13 bases. In germline, CDR1 is SEHNR, CDR2 FQNEAQ (reference sequence). The DNA of the CDR3 is TGTGCCAGCAGCCCCCTCGGGGATGCTGAAGCTTTCTTT. This sequence encodes CASSPLGDAEAFF.

This clone was seen only once. J is TRBJ2-7 and V is TRBV6-5; 11 nucleotides line up with TRBD2. The ends lost 7 bases at V and 3 bases at J; junction bases unmatched: 5. The CDR3 loop spans 14 amino acids. Germline lookup yields CDR1 MNHEY and CDR2 SVGAGI. CDR3 amino acids: CASTVTSGNYEQYF. Written as DNA, the CDR3 is TGTGCCAGCACTGTGACTAGCGGGAACTACGAGCAGTACTTC.

The CDR3 protein is CASSEFVGPINEQFF. In nucleotides, the CDR3 is TGTGCCAGCAGTGAATTTGTAGGGCCGATCAATGAGCAGTTCTTC. The chain links TRBV6-1 to TRBJ2-1; the D is unclear. The CDR3 runs to 15 residues. Germline CDR1 reads MNHNS; CDR2 reads SASEGT. V lost 2 bases and J lost 6, with 14 bases in between.

The rearrangement uses TRBV28 and TRBJ1-5; D unclear. Germline loops: CDR1 MDHEN, CDR2 SYDVKM. The ends were cut back, 2 bases at V and 5 bases at J, with 10 bases in the middle. This CDR3 region has 14 residues. In nucleotides, the CDR3 is TGTGCCAGCAGTTTAGCGGCAGCGTATCAGCCCCAGCATTTT. This encodes CASSLAAAYQPQHF.

The V and J genes are TRBV19 and TRBJ2-2, with D unclear. This CDR3 comprises 13 residues. CDR1 and CDR2 (germline): LNHDA, SQIVND (reference sequence). V lost 8 bases to trimming and J lost 5 bases, with 12 bases between them. The CDR3: CASLSDETGELFF. The CDR3 region has the DNA TGTGCCAGTCTGTCAGATGAGACCGGGGAGCTGTTTTTT.

V and J are TRBV6-5 and TRBJ2-7; the D gene is possibly TRBD1 (6 bases). CDR3 size: 14 residues. CDR1 MNHEY and CDR2 SVGAGI come from the germline V gene. The V end lost 2 bases, the J end lost 3 bases, and 11 bases lay between the germline ends. CDR3 residues: CASSYIEGVYEQYF. The CDR3 coding sequence is TGTGCCAGCAGTTACATCGAGGGGGTCTACGAGCAGTACTTC.

CDR3 residues: CASRSRQSLPTDTQYF. The CDR3 bases are TGTGCCAGCAGATCCAGACAGTCCTTACCCACAGATACGCAGTATTTT. J is TRBJ2-3 and V is TRBV7-9; D might be TRBD1 (5 bases). The V end lost 6 bases, the J end lost 2 bases, and 18 bases lay between the germline ends. CDR3 size: 16 residues. Germline V gene data show CDR1 as SEHNR and CDR2 as FQNEAQ (reference sequence).

The J gene is TRBJ2-7, the V gene TRBV5-8, with D possibly TRBD2 on 6 matching bases. V lost 4 bases, J lost 9 bases, and 17 bases lay in between. The germline gives CDR1 SGHTS, CDR2 YDEGEE. This CDR3 contains 13 residues. The CDR3 protein is CASSAAGHQGQYF. CDR3 coding DNA: TGTGCCAGCAGCGCTGCGGGGCATCAGGGGCAGTACTTC.